Reported below is one T cell receptor (beta chain). Its antigen is not identified. This entry is derived from a study of blood T cells in healthy people across ages. Together with a sample-barcoded 5' primer, a J-beta primer mix was included in a second PCR lasting about 7 to 11 cycles. TCRdb redid the calling of the 5' RACE reads with MiXCR, one entry per CDR3 protein. The sample includes some 1,500,000 distinct CDR3 sequences, around 40% of them seen just once. Donors gave around 10 milliliters of peripheral blood apiece. General observations from the study: Long-lived donors exceeded aged donors in naive CD4+ cells and diversity. Considered underestimates were the diversity estimates obtained from one million T cells. TCR beta diversity per million T cells fell roughly linearly with age.

This clonotype was sampled from a woman aged 18-29 years in good health. Material for sequencing was blood.

CDR3 nucleotide sequence: TGCAGTGCCCAGGACAGGCTCAATCAGCCCCAGCATTTT. Its translation is CSAQDRLNQPQHF. This rearrangement joins TRBV20-1 to TRBJ1-5, with TRBD1 matching over 7 bases. V lost 6 bases and J lost 3; bases outside the gene matches: 5. Germline V gives CDR1 DFQATT, CDR2 SNEGSKA (reference sequence). The length of the CDR3 is 13 residues.